The clone carrying this TCR beta chain was picked up a small number of times. Its antigen is as yet unknown. The entry originates in a study of a mutant IDH1 vaccine in newly diagnosed glioma. Study-wide context: Radiotherapy alone preceded vaccination by 4-6 weeks; alternatively, vaccination started with temozolomide cycles. The study's findings and limits: Pseudoprogression seemed unrelated to changes in top peripheral T cell clonotypes.

Using immunoSEQ multiplex PCR, the repertoire was profiled, and TCRdb retains in-frame clones only, with some absent. The profile shows more than 35,000 clones, 80% to 85% of them singletons. Germline V lookup: CDR1 SQVTM, CDR2 ANQGSEA. The CDR3 is 12 amino acids. Trimming removed 5 bases from V and 6 bases from J, with 10 bases in between. Time point denoted: week 35, safety follow-up. Every single dose of the vaccine, 300 ug of mutant IDH1 20-mer peptide, came with topical imiquimod. Eight vaccinations were given in weeks 1, 3, 5, 7, 11, 15, 19 and 23. The V gene is TRBV29-1, the J gene TRBJ1-4; possible D gene TRBD1, 5 bases. The starting material was PBMCs, obtained from a glioma patient whose treatment included an IDH1 peptide vaccine. This TCR was recovered from a woman aged 40 to 55 with glioma. Some clones in this sample may be carry-over from other donors' samples. The CDR3 is CSVIRDDEKLFF. DNA for the CDR3: TGCAGCGTTATCCGGGACGATGAAAAACTGTTTTTT.